This TCR beta chain was captured by sequencing in a study of blood T cell repertoires in COVID-19 (dated by TCRdb to the early 2020s). Looking at the study overall: The collaborator samples originated in the United States, Italy and Spain and spanned the acute and convalescent phases of COVID-19. The prospective study material was composed of cDNA or gDNA derived from T cells, B-cell-depleted T cells, or PBMCs. Sample metadata almost always included a de-identified subject ID, COVID-19 status, age in years and sex. The repertoires were released in a freely available public database intended as a resource for research on the immune response to SARS-CoV-2. Subjects who had been exposed to COVID-19, were actively infected with it, or had recovered from it provided the deeply sampled blood TCRbeta repertoires that made up the dataset. Where HLA class I and class II types were available, the types were taken from metadata supplied by the sample provider, not from assay-based typing. Samples were obtained from the ongoing ImmuneRACE study (first 160 participants) and from 1,254 subjects provided by 6 global collaborators. The research as a whole found: Clinical and demographic metadata were provided uncurated, with the amount varying by source and participant.

One collaborating source in Seattle enrolled patients during active infection and followed them longitudinally through the course of disease. The collaborating institutions used their own protocols to collect whole blood in K2EDTA tubes. Collaborator samples were shipped for TCRbeta analysis as frozen whole blood, isolated PBMCs, or DNA extracted from either sample type. Comment on this clone: What antigen it recognizes has not been identified. Within one base of it there is no much larger clone, and no base qualities were kept.

From the cysteine up to the phenylalanine, the CDR3 has a length of 15 residues. The only DNA kept is the CDR3, 45 bases in frame from the first base. The immunoSEQ Assay, a bias-controlled multiplex PCR, was used to amplify TCRbeta CDR3 regions from genomic DNA. The paper's data handling went like this. Nucleated cell counts per sample were estimated from amplification of reference gene primers within the assay. To quantify the absolute abundance of each unique TCRbeta CDR3 rearrangement, sequence reads were collapsed and filtered. For each sample, productive Simpson clonality was calculated by taking the square root of Simpson's diversity index across productive rearrangements. In TCRdb, the immuneACCESS table is reduced to in-frame sequences with V and J assigned. These tables do not hold every clone; where another copy was compared, an unresolved V gene accounts for under half, and the others remain unexplained. V and J calls and clone size are given by that table; D and trimming were obtained from the DNA. The sample table shows around 370,000 clones, and about nine tenths are seen once. Of the sample, 6% to 8% is held by the ten largest clones.

In this chain, TRBV21-1 is recombined with TRBJ1-2. TRBV21-1 is flagged as a pseudogene. The origin of this receptor is a woman in her seventies with COVID-19, enrolled during active disease. The sequenced sample consisted of peripheral blood. The nucleotides are TGTGCCAGCAGCAAATCGCGCGGGGCGTGCTATGGCTACACCTTC. Translated, this gives CASSKSRGACYGYTF.